This TCR beta chain comes out of a study of blood T cell repertoires in COVID-19. The length of the CDR3 is 16 residues. V was clipped by 2 bases and J by 1 base, with 12 bases between them. From germline, CDR1 is SGHDN and CDR2 FVKESK. Produced via immunoSEQ multiplex PCR; TCRdb's table is partial and in-frame only. There are around 300,000 clones in the sample; roughly 86% occur only once, and 9.4% lies in the top ten. The receptor was isolated from a young man with active or convalescent COVID-19. The chain uses TRBV14 and TRBJ2-1; TRBD2 is a possible D gene (6 bases). Specimen: peripheral blood. CDR3 loop: CASSQILARSYNEQFF. In nucleotides, the CDR3 is TGTGCCAGCAGCCAAATACTAGCCCGATCCTACAATGAGCAGTTCTTC.